A selection of T cell receptor beta chains follows, all from one sample in a study of shared clonotypes between healthy human individuals. Assay: immunoSEQ multiplex PCR; the TCRdb copy retains only in-frame clones and omits some. The repertoire holds approximately 1,000,000 clones, with around 78% as singletons. The sequencing input was memory CD4+ T cells from PBMCs. Receptors were obtained from a man aged 18-30 years in good health. Some clones in this sample may be carry-over from other donors' samples. The CDR3 runs from the conserved cysteine through the conserved F or W. D genes are given only for firm matches. Only part of the rows carry a size: once, few, many, or a class if the clone is expanded.

CDR3nt	CDR3aa	abundance	d_gene	v_gene	j_gene
TGTGCCAGCAGTTTAATATCAGGGATCCAAGAGACCCAGTACTTC	CASSLISGIQETQYF	-	-	TRBV25-1	TRBJ2-5
TGTGCTAGTGGTTTGGTAACCGACACCGGGGAGCTGTTTTTT	CASGLVTDTGELFF	many	-	TRBV12-5	TRBJ2-2
TGTGCCAGCAGCCTAGGACAGCTAGCCAAAAACATTCAGTACTTC	CASSLGQLAKNIQYF	few	-	TRBV5-4	TRBJ2-4
TGTGCCATCAGTGAGGTGTTGGAGACCCAGTACTTC	CAISEVLETQYF	-	-	TRBV10-3	TRBJ2-5
TGTGCCAGCTCACCCGTAGCGGGAGGGTCCTACAATGAGCAGTTCTTC	CASSPVAGGSYNEQFF	many	TRBD2	TRBV18	TRBJ2-1
TGTGCCAGCAGACCTGGACAGGGGGTAAATTCTGAAGCTTTCTTT	CASRPGQGVNSEAFF	-	TRBD1	TRBV28	TRBJ1-1
TGCGCCAGCAGCTTAACTAGCGGGACGTACGAGCAGTACTTC	CASSLTSGTYEQYF	-	TRBD2	TRBV5-1	TRBJ2-7
TGCGCCAGCAGCTTGGGTAGCCCGTACGAGCAGTACTTC	CASSLGSPYEQYF	-	-	TRBV5-1	TRBJ2-7
TGTGCCAGCAGTAAGGGCCGCGAGACCCAGTACTTC	CASSKGRETQYF	few	-	TRBV2	TRBJ2-5
TGTGCCTGGAGTTCCCCGGGGCATTCGGTGGGAAAACTGTTTTTT	CAWSSPGHSVGKLFF	-	-	TRBV30	TRBJ1-4
TGTGCCAGCAGCTTAATTCCTACCCCTTCTTACAATGAGCAGTTCTTC	CASSLIPTPSYNEQFF	-	-	TRBV7-3	TRBJ2-1
TGTGCCAGCAGCTCCCCCCCCGGGGCTAGTGGACAGGACACAGATACGCAGTATTTT	CASSSPPGASGQDTDTQYF	-	TRBD1	TRBV9	TRBJ2-3
TGTGCCAGCAGCCACACAGGGGGTGGCTACACCTTC	CASSHTGGGYTF	many	TRBD1	TRBV14	TRBJ1-2
TGTGCCAGCAGTTACACCCAATCCTCTGGGGCCAACGTCCTGACTTTC	CASSYTQSSGANVLTF	-	-	TRBV6-6	TRBJ2-6
TGTGCCAGTACCATTAGGGGCGGGTCCCCCGGGGAGCTGTTTTTT	CASTIRGGSPGELFF	-	-	TRBV19	TRBJ2-2
TGTGCCAGCAGTGTGGGGCGTTCGTTAGGGAACACTGAAGCTTTCTTT	CASSVGRSLGNTEAFF	-	-	TRBV25-1	TRBJ1-1
TGTGCCAGCAGCGGCGGGACTCTCAATGAGCAGTTCTTC	CASSGGTLNEQFF	-	-	TRBV9	TRBJ2-1
TGTGCCAGCAGCTTAGCGCGAGGGTCGAGCAATCAGCCCCAGCATTTT	CASSLARGSSNQPQHF	-	-	TRBV7-2	TRBJ1-5
TGTGCCTGGAGTGTAAGTCGAGACTATGGCTACACCTTC	CAWSVSRDYGYTF	-	-	TRBV30	TRBJ1-2
TGTGCCAGCAGCCAAACTGTAACGGGGCGGGGTACTGAGCAGTTCTTC	CASSQTVTGRGTEQFF	-	-	TRBV11-2	TRBJ2-1
TGTGCCTGGAGTGTAGGGGGGAGGTTGACGCAGTTCTTC	CAWSVGGRLTQFF	many	-	TRBV30	TRBJ2-1
TGCAGTGCTCCATCGGGTGGGCAGTTCTTC	CSAPSGGQFF	few	-	TRBV20-1	TRBJ2-1
TGTGCCAGCAGCCCGGCCCGGGATCAGAACACCGGGGAGCTGTTTTTT	CASSPARDQNTGELFF	-	-	TRBV11-2	TRBJ2-2
TGTGCCAGCATACGAGAGGGCTACGAGCAGTACTTC	CASIREGYEQYF	-	-	TRBV2	TRBJ2-7
TGTGCCAGCAGTTTTACAGGGGGCGCAACCGGGGAGCTGTTTTTT	CASSFTGGATGELFF	-	TRBD1	TRBV28	TRBJ2-2
TGTGCCAGCAGCATTAGGGCTCTGGAGTCTGTCTACAATGAGCAGTTCTTC	CASSIRALESVYNEQFF	-	-	TRBV7-3	TRBJ2-1
TGTGCCAGTAGTCGAGGGGGGGCTGAAGCTTTCTTT	CASSRGGAEAFF	-	-	TRBV19	TRBJ1-1
TGCGCCAGCAGCCAAGTGACAAACTCCTACGAGCAGTACTTC	CASSQVTNSYEQYF	few	-	TRBV4-1	TRBJ2-7
TGTGCCAGCAGCTTAGTTTTTAGTCCGGACTACAATGAGCAGTTCTTC	CASSLVFSPDYNEQFF	-	-	TRBV7-9	TRBJ2-1